A selection of T cell receptor beta chains follows, all from one sample in a study of beta chain features in type 1 diabetes. Generated by immunoSEQ multiplex PCR, the TCRdb table keeps only in-frame clones and is missing some. Of roughly 180,000 clones in the sample, 6.5% to 9.5% were seen once. Sequencing input: central memory CD4+ T cells from blood. These receptors were obtained from a woman between 40 and 55 years old with type 1 diabetes. Each CDR3 is given with its conserved first and last residue. A D gene is named only where the DNA matches it firmly. Clone sizes are given selectively: once, few, many, or a class where the clone is expanded.

clone_size	d_call	v_call	j_call	cdr3_aa	cdr3_nt
few	TRBD1	TRBV14	TRBJ1-2	CASSRPGTGWYGDYGYTF	TGTGCCAGCAGCCGCCCCGGGACAGGCTGGTATGGCGACTATGGCTACACCTTC
few	.	TRBV20-1	TRBJ1-6	CSARYGSPLHF	TGCAGTGCTAGATACGGTTCACCCCTCCACTTT
.	.	TRBV5-1	TRBJ1-5	CASSLQGRDNQPQHF	TGCGCCAGCAGCTTGCAGGGAAGGGACAATCAGCCCCAGCATTTT
few	TRBD1	TRBV5-1	TRBJ1-4	CASSSPGDRDEKLFF	TGCGCCAGCAGCTCACCCGGGGACAGGGACGAAAAACTGTTTTTT
.	.	TRBV7-3	TRBJ2-7	CASSLVTISEQYF	TGTGCCAGCAGCTTAGTTACAATCTCCGAGCAGTACTTC
.	TRBD1	TRBV28	TRBJ2-6	CASSFPQGASSGANVLTF	TGTGCCAGCAGTTTTCCCCAGGGGGCGAGCTCTGGGGCCAACGTCCTGACTTTC
few	TRBD2	TRBV28	TRBJ2-3	CASSLASGTTDTQYF	TGTGCCAGCAGTTTAGCTAGCGGGACCACAGATACGCAGTATTTT
.	TRBD1	TRBV5-1	TRBJ2-3	CASSLVGTGRTDTQYF	TGCGCCAGCAGCTTGGTCGGGACAGGGAGGACAGATACGCAGTATTTT
.	.	TRBV19	TRBJ2-7	CASSIGTTGRIPYEQYF	TGTGCCAGTAGTATAGGAACCACAGGCCGAATTCCCTACGAGCAGTACTTC
.	.	TRBV20-1	TRBJ2-1	CTPEEYNEQFF	TGCACCCCTGAGGAGTACAATGAGCAGTTCTTC
.	.	TRBV7-9	TRBJ1-2	CASGPMGALGYTF	TGTGCCAGCGGGCCCATGGGGGCACTTGGCTACACCTTC
.	.	TRBV6-5	TRBJ1-1	CATAAQEDTEAFF	TGTGCCACGGCAGCACAAGAGGACACTGAAGCTTTCTTT
many	.	TRBV7-9	TRBJ1-2	CASSLDGGTGGYTF	TGTGCCAGCAGCTTAGACGGCGGGACGGGTGGCTACACCTTC
few	.	TRBV27	TRBJ1-5	CASMRDPYSNQPQHF	TGTGCCAGCATGCGGGACCCATATAGCAATCAGCCCCAGCATTTT
.	.	TRBV6-5	TRBJ2-3	CASTQVTDTQYF	TGTGCCAGCACCCAGGTTACAGATACGCAGTATTTT
.	.	TRBV29-1	TRBJ2-7	CSVDGGGYEQYF	TGCAGCGTTGATGGGGGAGGCTACGAGCAGTACTTC
few	.	TRBV5-1	TRBJ2-3	CASSRSTGTDTQYF	TGCGCCAGCAGCCGCTCGACAGGCACAGATACGCAGTATTTT
.	TRBD1	TRBV6-4	TRBJ2-7	CASIGQGYEQYF	TGTGCCAGCATCGGACAGGGCTACGAGCAGTACTTC
few	.	TRBV11-3	TRBJ2-4	CASSHSYGGIQYF	TGTGCCAGCAGCCACTCCTACGGGGGCATTCAGTACTTC
few	.	TRBV6-5	TRBJ1-1	CASSSTNQGNTEAFF	TGTGCCAGCAGCAGCACGAATCAGGGGAACACTGAAGCTTTCTTT
.	TRBD2	TRBV5-4	TRBJ2-7	CASSLFGRGGSEQYF	TGTGCCAGCAGCTTGTTTGGCCGGGGGGGATCCGAGCAGTACTTC
.	TRBD1	TRBV7-9	TRBJ1-2	CASSHPAGTGVHGYTF	TGTGCCAGCAGCCACCCCGCAGGGACAGGGGTCCATGGCTACACCTTC
many	.	TRBV9	TRBJ2-5	CASSVGPQGETQYF	TGTGCCAGCAGCGTAGGCCCTCAGGGGGAGACCCAGTACTTC
.	.	TRBV30	TRBJ2-5	CAWSADPGGAETQYF	TGTGCCTGGAGTGCCGACCCGGGTGGGGCAGAGACCCAGTACTTC
.	.	TRBV5-1	TRBJ2-1	CASSLAAGRTEQFF	TGCGCCAGCAGCTTGGCGGCGGGTAGGACTGAGCAGTTCTTC
.	TRBD1	TRBV9	TRBJ2-7	CASSSGGIDYEQYF	TGTGCCAGCAGCTCAGGGGGTATCGACTACGAGCAGTACTTC
.	TRBD1	TRBV2	TRBJ2-2	CASSEQGQGGTGELFF	TGTGCCAGCAGTGAACAGGGACAGGGGGGCACCGGGGAGCTGTTTTTT
many	TRBD1	TRBV5-1	TRBJ1-1	CASSWQGAEDTEAFF	TGCGCCAGCAGCTGGCAGGGGGCGGAGGACACTGAAGCTTTCTTT
few	.	TRBV7-2	TRBJ2-4	CASSLDSGTGNIQYF	TGTGCCAGCAGCTTAGACTCGGGCACAGGGAACATTCAGTACTTC
few	.	TRBV5-4	TRBJ1-3	CASTSQGNSGNTIYF	TGTGCCAGCACCTCCCAGGGGAACTCTGGAAACACCATATATTTT
.	.	TRBV6-5	TRBJ1-1	CASSFRGGTAAFF	TGTGCCAGCAGTTTCCGGGGCGGGACTGCCGCTTTCTTT
few	TRBD1	TRBV2	TRBJ1-5	CASTGQGYQPQHF	TGTGCCAGCACGGGACAGGGGTATCAGCCCCAGCATTTT
.	TRBD1	TRBV19	TRBJ2-7	CASRTGGTAYEQYF	TGTGCCAGCCGGACAGGGGGGACCGCTTACGAGCAGTACTTC
few	TRBD1	TRBV28	TRBJ2-6	CASVSGQALSGANVLTF	TGTGCCAGCGTGTCGGGACAGGCGCTCTCTGGGGCCAACGTCCTGACTTTC
.	.	TRBV29-1	TRBJ1-3	CSVEWESTGNTIYF	TGCAGCGTTGAGTGGGAGAGCACCGGAAACACCATATATTTT
.	.	TRBV4-3	TRBJ1-1	CASSQELRATEAFF	TGCGCCAGCAGCCAAGAGTTGAGGGCCACTGAAGCTTTCTTT
few	TRBD1	TRBV7-2	TRBJ1-6	CASSRGTGTYNSPLHF	TGTGCCAGCTCTAGAGGGACAGGGACCTATAATTCACCCCTCCACTTT
few	TRBD1	TRBV18	TRBJ1-2	CASSPSGQAARYGYTF	TGTGCCAGCTCACCATCGGGACAGGCGGCCCGATATGGCTACACCTTC
.	.	TRBV4-1	TRBJ1-2	CASSHALRVTKFYGYTF	TGCGCCAGCAGTCACGCTCTCCGGGTTACTAAATTCTATGGCTACACCTTC
few	.	TRBV2	TRBJ1-5	CASSWGQGQPQHF	TGTGCCAGCAGTTGGGGCCAGGGACAGCCCCAGCATTTT
.	.	TRBV9	TRBJ1-4	CASSVTSSGTNEKLFF	TGTGCCAGCAGCGTAACCTCTTCAGGGACTAATGAAAAACTGTTTTTT
.	TRBD1	TRBV7-2	TRBJ2-1	CASSPGQNNEQFF	TGTGCCAGCAGCCCGGGACAGAACAATGAGCAGTTCTTC
few	.	TRBV7-3	TRBJ1-6	CASSSGRGGNSPLHF	TGTGCCAGCAGCTCGGGGAGGGGGGGAAATTCACCCCTCCACTTT
.	.	TRBV11-2	TRBJ1-1	CASSLSRGRAFF	TGTGCCAGCAGCTTAAGTAGGGGCAGGGCTTTCTTT
.	.	TRBV6-1	TRBJ1-4	CASSNLGGKLFF	TGTGCCAGCAGTAACCTCGGCGGAAAACTGTTTTTT
.	TRBD2	TRBV5-1	TRBJ2-5	CASSLLAGEETQYF	TGCGCCAGCAGCCTTCTAGCGGGAGAAGAGACCCAGTACTTC
few	.	TRBV7-3	TRBJ2-3	CASSLSARQAQYF	TGTGCCAGCAGCTTATCAGCACGGCAGGCGCAGTATTTT